These T cell receptor beta chains were read from a single sample in a study of cytomegalovirus exposure and HLA in healthy donors. Profiling relied on immunoSEQ multiplex PCR, and the TCRdb table lists in-frame clones only, not all of them. Found here are approximately 130,000 clones, roughly three quarters of them singletons; the top ten hold approximately 3.1%. The sequenced sample consisted of PBMCs. These receptors were obtained from a man aged 25-45 years in good health and CMV-seronegative. CDR3s include the opening cysteine and the closing phenylalanine or tryptophan. A D gene is named only where the DNA matches it firmly. Size tells how often a clone was seen (once, few, many) or the class of an expanded clone, and some rows leave it out.

j_gene: TRBJ2-1; v_gene: TRBV5-1; len: 14; d_gene: TRBD1; abundance: few; CDR3nt: TGCGCCAGCAGCTTGGGGGATACAGGGGTCGAGCAGTTCTTC; CDR3aa: CASSLGDTGVEQFF
j_gene: TRBJ2-1; v_gene: TRBV7-2; len: 16; d_gene: TRBD2; abundance: .; CDR3nt: TGTGCCAGCAGCCCGGGACTATTCGGGGGAGGCAATGAGCAGTTCTTC; CDR3aa: CASSPGLFGGGNEQFF
j_gene: TRBJ1-5; v_gene: TRBV4-1; len: 16; d_gene: TRBD1; abundance: .; CDR3nt: TGCGCCAGCAGCCAAGGGGACAGTAAACTTAATCAGCCCCAGCATTTT; CDR3aa: CASSQGDSKLNQPQHF
j_gene: TRBJ2-5; v_gene: TRBV23-1; len: 15; d_gene: .; abundance: .; CDR3nt: TGCGCCAGCAGTCAATCTGAACAAATCCAAGAGACCCAGTACTTC; CDR3aa: CASSQSEQIQETQYF
j_gene: TRBJ1-1; v_gene: TRBV7-3; len: 14; d_gene: .; abundance: .; CDR3nt: TGTGCCAGCAGCTTAGGGGGGTCGTACACTGAAGCTTTCTTT; CDR3aa: CASSLGGSYTEAFF
j_gene: TRBJ1-1; v_gene: TRBV5-4; len: 15; d_gene: .; abundance: .; CDR3nt: TGTGCCAGCAGCAACGGACACATCCCGAACACTGAAGCTTTCTTT; CDR3aa: CASSNGHIPNTEAFF
j_gene: TRBJ2-5; v_gene: TRBV7-2; len: 16; d_gene: .; abundance: .; CDR3nt: TGTGCCAGCAGTCTAAATCCGGGAGCCCCCAAAGAGACCCAGTACTTC; CDR3aa: CASSLNPGAPKETQYF
j_gene: TRBJ2-6; v_gene: TRBV28; len: 17; d_gene: TRBD1; abundance: few; CDR3nt: TGTGCCAGCGAACCGACAGGGGGTCCCTCTGGGGCCAACGTCCTGACTTTC; CDR3aa: CASEPTGGPSGANVLTF
j_gene: TRBJ1-4; v_gene: TRBV5-6; len: 13; d_gene: .; abundance: .; CDR3nt: TGTGCCAGCAGCTGGGGGCAGCATGAAAAACTGTTTTTT; CDR3aa: CASSWGQHEKLFF
j_gene: TRBJ2-5; v_gene: TRBV5-1; len: 16; d_gene: TRBD2; abundance: .; CDR3nt: TGCGCCAGCAGCTCCTTTATTACTAGCGGGCTAGAGACCCAGTACTTC; CDR3aa: CASSSFITSGLETQYF
j_gene: TRBJ2-1; v_gene: TRBV28; len: 12; d_gene: .; abundance: few; CDR3nt: TGTGCCAGCAGTATCAGGAACAATGAGCAGTTCTTC; CDR3aa: CASSIRNNEQFF
j_gene: TRBJ1-3; v_gene: TRBV29-1; len: 12; d_gene: .; abundance: .; CDR3nt: TGCAGCGTTCTGGCCTGGGGAAACACCATATATTTT; CDR3aa: CSVLAWGNTIYF
j_gene: TRBJ1-2; v_gene: TRBV28; len: 13; d_gene: .; abundance: .; CDR3nt: TGTGCCAGCAGCACGACGGGGGTCCTTGGCTACACCTTC; CDR3aa: CASSTTGVLGYTF
j_gene: TRBJ2-5; v_gene: TRBV2; len: 16; d_gene: .; abundance: once; CDR3nt: TGTGCCAGCAGTGAGGGTACAGGGCTTGCCCTGGAGACCCAGTACTTC; CDR3aa: CASSEGTGLALETQYF
j_gene: TRBJ1-6; v_gene: TRBV5-5; len: 15; d_gene: TRBD1; abundance: .; CDR3nt: TGTGCCAGCAGCCGTTCGGACAGGGAGAATTCACCCCTCCACTTT; CDR3aa: CASSRSDRENSPLHF
j_gene: TRBJ1-1; v_gene: TRBV4-1; len: 14; d_gene: .; abundance: few; CDR3nt: TGCGCCAGCAGCCAAGTGAAAGGGAGCACTGAAGCTTTCTTT; CDR3aa: CASSQVKGSTEAFF
j_gene: TRBJ2-2; v_gene: TRBV29-1; len: 13; d_gene: .; abundance: once; CDR3nt: TGCAGCGTTGAAGATCCTATTACCGGGGAGCTGTTTTTT; CDR3aa: CSVEDPITGELFF
j_gene: TRBJ1-2; v_gene: TRBV7-9; len: 14; d_gene: .; abundance: .; CDR3nt: TGTGCCAGCAGCGAACAGGGCTTTAACTATGGCTACACCTTC; CDR3aa: CASSEQGFNYGYTF
j_gene: TRBJ1-1; v_gene: TRBV11-2; len: 13; d_gene: .; abundance: .; CDR3nt: TGTGCCAGCAGCTTAGCTGCTTATGCGGAAGCTTTCTTT; CDR3aa: CASSLAAYAEAFF
j_gene: TRBJ1-1; v_gene: TRBV30; len: 12; d_gene: .; abundance: .; CDR3nt: TGTGCCGGGGGGGTCAGGGGCACTGAAGCTTTCTTT; CDR3aa: CAGGVRGTEAFF
j_gene: TRBJ1-1; v_gene: TRBV6-5; len: 14; d_gene: TRBD1; abundance: .; CDR3nt: TGTGCCAGCATCGACAGGGGTAGAAACACTGAAGCTTTCTTT; CDR3aa: CASIDRGRNTEAFF
j_gene: TRBJ2-3; v_gene: TRBV2; len: 15; d_gene: .; abundance: .; CDR3nt: TGTGCCAGCCGACGAACAGGGCCGAGCACAGATACGCAGTATTTT; CDR3aa: CASRRTGPSTDTQYF
j_gene: TRBJ1-5; v_gene: TRBV27; len: 15; d_gene: .; abundance: .; CDR3nt: TGTGCCAGCAGTTTAGAAGAGTATAGCAATCAGCCCCAGCATTTT; CDR3aa: CASSLEEYSNQPQHF
j_gene: TRBJ2-1; v_gene: TRBV2; len: 17; d_gene: TRBD2; abundance: .; CDR3nt: TGTGCCAGCAGCCACCCAAGGACTAGCGGCTCCTACAATGAGCAGTTCTTC; CDR3aa: CASSHPRTSGSYNEQFF
j_gene: TRBJ1-2; v_gene: TRBV6-6; len: 14; d_gene: TRBD1; abundance: .; CDR3nt: TGTGCCAGCAGTTACGACGGACAGGGGAATGGCTACACCTTC; CDR3aa: CASSYDGQGNGYTF
j_gene: TRBJ2-4; v_gene: TRBV29-1; len: 14; d_gene: .; abundance: .; CDR3nt: TGCAGCATTCGACCTGGACTTGACCGGGGCATTCAGTACTTC; CDR3aa: CSIRPGLDRGIQYF
j_gene: TRBJ1-2; v_gene: TRBV28; len: 14; d_gene: .; abundance: .; CDR3nt: TGTGCCAGCAGCCCCGGGACATCTCCCTATGGCTACACCTTC; CDR3aa: CASSPGTSPYGYTF
j_gene: TRBJ1-1; v_gene: TRBV5-4; len: 14; d_gene: .; abundance: once; CDR3nt: TGTGCCAGCACCCGGACGGGGGGGCTTACTGAAGCTTTCTTT; CDR3aa: CASTRTGGLTEAFF
j_gene: TRBJ2-5; v_gene: TRBV14; len: 15; d_gene: TRBD2; abundance: .; CDR3nt: TGTGCCAGCAGCCCATGGACTAGCGGGGTTGAGACCCAGTACTTC; CDR3aa: CASSPWTSGVETQYF
j_gene: TRBJ2-2; v_gene: TRBV2; len: 11; d_gene: .; abundance: .; CDR3nt: TGTGCCAGCCAGAACACCGGGGAGCTGTTTTTT; CDR3aa: CASQNTGELFF
j_gene: TRBJ1-1; v_gene: TRBV6-6; len: 14; d_gene: .; abundance: .; CDR3nt: TGTGCCAGCAAAATGGGCAGGCCTGACACTGAAGCTTTCTTT; CDR3aa: CASKMGRPDTEAFF
j_gene: TRBJ1-2; v_gene: TRBV28; len: 18; d_gene: TRBD1; abundance: .; CDR3nt: TGTGCCAGCAGGGGGGACAGGGGGAGAATTGAGGGGTCCTATGGCTACACCTTC; CDR3aa: CASRGDRGRIEGSYGYTF
j_gene: TRBJ2-2; v_gene: TRBV7-9; len: 14; d_gene: .; abundance: few; CDR3nt: TGTGCCAGCAGCTTTACAGGGTTGGCCGGGGAGCTGTTTTTT; CDR3aa: CASSFTGLAGELFF
j_gene: TRBJ2-5; v_gene: TRBV4-2; len: 17; d_gene: TRBD2; abundance: .; CDR3nt: TGTGCCAGCAGCCAAGATCTCGAGGTAGCGGGAAAAGAGACCCAGTACTTC; CDR3aa: CASSQDLEVAGKETQYF
j_gene: TRBJ2-1; v_gene: TRBV19; len: 15; d_gene: TRBD2; abundance: .; CDR3nt: TGTGCCAGTAGTATTAGCGGGGGGGCCTACAATGAGCAGTTCTTC; CDR3aa: CASSISGGAYNEQFF
j_gene: TRBJ1-5; v_gene: TRBV19; len: 13; d_gene: .; abundance: .; CDR3nt: TGTGCCAGTAGTGCCCCGACACCTCTGCCCCAGCATTTT; CDR3aa: CASSAPTPLPQHF
j_gene: TRBJ1-1; v_gene: TRBV11-1; len: 15; d_gene: TRBD1; abundance: .; CDR3nt: TGTGCCAGCAGCTTAGAAGGGGGCAGCTACACTGAAGCTTTCTTT; CDR3aa: CASSLEGGSYTEAFF
j_gene: TRBJ1-2; v_gene: TRBV28; len: 15; d_gene: .; abundance: once; CDR3nt: TGTGCCAGCAGTTTAGGTCGGGGGGGCCACTATGGCTACACCTTC; CDR3aa: CASSLGRGGHYGYTF
j_gene: TRBJ2-3; v_gene: TRBV9; len: 15; d_gene: .; abundance: .; CDR3nt: TGTGCCAGCAGCAGGGGGAGCGGGGGCACAGATACGCAGTATTTT; CDR3aa: CASSRGSGGTDTQYF
j_gene: TRBJ1-5; v_gene: TRBV28; len: 12; d_gene: .; abundance: .; CDR3nt: TGTGCCAGCCGGGGTAGCAATCAGCCCCAGCATTTT; CDR3aa: CASRGSNQPQHF
j_gene: TRBJ1-2; v_gene: TRBV28; len: 16; d_gene: TRBD1; abundance: .; CDR3nt: TGTGCCAGCAATTTCGGAGGCGTCCAGGGGGACTATGGCTACACCTTC; CDR3aa: CASNFGGVQGDYGYTF
j_gene: TRBJ1-1; v_gene: TRBV18; len: 15; d_gene: .; abundance: .; CDR3nt: TGTGCCAGCTCACCAAAACGTTCGGCAGGAGGAGAAGCTTTCTTT; CDR3aa: CASSPKRSAGGEAFF
j_gene: TRBJ2-7; v_gene: TRBV5-1; len: 14; d_gene: TRBD1; abundance: .; CDR3nt: TGCGCCAGCAGCTTGACCTACAGGGGTTACGAGCAGTACTTC; CDR3aa: CASSLTYRGYEQYF